This T cell receptor beta chain was profiled in a study of blood T cell repertoires in COVID-19. About the study: Acute and convalescent COVID-19 specimens originated in the United States, Italy and Spain.

V gave up 8 bases and J gave up 0 bases, with 16 bases separating them. From germline, CDR1 is MGHRA and CDR2 YSYEKL. The CDR3 totals 15 residues. The method was immunoSEQ multiplex PCR; TCRdb's version includes in-frame clones alone and lacks a portion of them. The sample holds 75,000 to 80,000 clones, 88% seen once. The sequenced sample consisted of peripheral blood. This TCR was sampled from a human donor in a cohort sampled during active COVID-19. The chain couples TRBV4-1 to TRBJ1-1, with D perhaps matching TRBD1 (6 bases). The CDR3 is CASSLGGGLNTEAFF. The CDR3 nucleotides read TGCGCCAGCTCCCTGGGAGGGGGATTGAACACTGAAGCTTTCTTT.